The present entry profiles one TCR beta chain with its context. Its specificity is unknown. TCR beta sequencing covered blood CD8+ and CD4+ T cells. CD8+ and CD4+ T cells were negatively isolated; TEMRA cells were FACS-enriched. RNA amounts of about 0.45 to 1 ug underwent reverse transcription with random hexamers. TCRdb independently ran MiXCR on the immunoSEQ multiplex PCR reads; one entry per CDR3 protein. The table includes under 200,000 distinct CDR3 sequences, approximately 95% detected once. The CDR3 covers 15 residues. With 0 bases removed from V and 3 bases from J, the gap between germline ends came to 13 bases. Per the germline V gene, CDR1 is SGDLS and CDR2 is YYNGEE. The sample comes from a study of CD8 T cells in Susac syndrome. Study overall: When blood was drawn, patients with Susac syndrome were on intravenous immunoglobulin alone, on corticosteroids, or therapy-naive.

Findings of the study overall: Susac syndrome CD8+ repertoires were clonally expanded, most strongly in CD8+ TEMRA cells.

V and J are TRBV9 and TRBJ2-7; D is perhaps TRBD1 or TRBD2 (5 bases each). This TCR was recovered from a human donor with Susac syndrome. Sequenced material: CD8+ T cells from PBMCs. CDR3 loop: CASSVAAGAFYEQYF. The CDR3 DNA is TGTGCCAGCAGCGTAGCCGCCGGGGCTTTCTACGAGCAGTACTTC. The whole variable domain, filled in from reference TRBV9 and TRBJ2-7, reads DSGVTQTPKHLITATGQRVTLRCSPRSGDLSVYWYQQSLDQGLQFLIQYYNGEERAKGNILERFSAQQFPDLHSELNLSSLELGDSALYFCASSVAAGAFYEQYFGPGTRLTVT.